Below are 18 T cell receptor beta chains sequenced from a single sample in a study of OX40 agonist ivuxolimab in advanced cancers. Libraries were prepared by immunoSEQ multiplex PCR; TCRdb keeps only in-frame clonotypes and omits some of them. The repertoire holds tens of thousands of clones, with 75% to 90% as singletons. This specimen was CD4+ or CD8+ T cells sorted from blood, taken in a trial of the OX40 agonist ivuxolimab. The receptors come from an adult with an advanced solid tumor such as melanoma, head and neck, liver or kidney cancer.

The chain has TRBV9 and TRBJ2-2, with unresolved D. V was cut by 0 bases and J by 1 base, with 7 bases left in between. CDR3 size: 15 residues. CDR1 is SGDLS, CDR2 YYNGEE, per germline. CDR3 coding DNA: TGTGCCAGCAGCGTAGCCCCCAGGAACACCGGGGAGCTGTTTTTT. Translating it yields CASSVAPRNTGELFF.

This chain links TRBV29-1 with TRBJ1-1, with TRBD1 identical over 8 bases. The V gene end was trimmed by 1 base and the J gene end by 6 bases; junction bases not matched to a gene: 7. CDR1 is SQVTM, CDR2 ANQGSEA, per germline. The CDR3 loop spans 14 amino acids. CDR3 sequence (DNA): TGCAGCGTTGAAGGTACTGACAGGGGCGCTGAAGCTTTCTTT. As protein: CSVEGTDRGAEAFF.

CDR3 sequence reads: CASSPPSSGGYNEQFF. In nucleotides, the CDR3 is TGTGCCAGCTCACCACCTTCTAGCGGGGGTTACAATGAGCAGTTCTTC. The rearrangement links TRBV18 to TRBJ2-1; 10 nucleotides agree with TRBD2. The junction had 3 bases not matched to a gene; V was cut back by 0 bases and J by 4 bases. The CDR3 covers 16 residues. The V gene's germline CDR1 is KGHSH and CDR2 LQKENI.

The chain employs TRBV2 and TRBJ2-7; D may be TRBD2 (7 bases). The germline V gene encodes CDR1 SNHLY and CDR2 FYNNEI. The CDR3 totals 16 residues. V dropped 2 bases and J dropped 4 bases, with 18 bases sitting between them. CDR3 in amino acids: CASSELQAGRGYEQYF. The CDR3 DNA reads as TGTGCCAGCAGTGAACTGCAAGCGGGGAGGGGGTACGAGCAGTACTTC.

This clone was recorded a few times. The chain couples TRBV23-1 to TRBJ2-2; D possibly matches TRBD1 or TRBD2 (5 bases each). TRBV23-1 is designated an ORF whose function remains uncertain. Trimming took off 8 bases at V and 4 bases at J, with 20 bases between the two ends. The CDR3 spans 16 residues. This CDR3 reads CASRPVRESGTGELFF. Here the CDR3 DNA reads TGCGCCAGCCGGCCCGTCAGGGAGTCGGGCACCGGGGAGCTGTTTTTT.

The chain combines TRBV6-1 with TRBJ2-1; no reliable D call. In germline, CDR1 is MNHNS, CDR2 SASEGT. V gave up 10 bases and J gave up 7 bases, with 14 bases separating them. The CDR3 contains 12 residues. The DNA of the CDR3 is TGTGCCACCCCAAGTGTGTGGAATGAGCAGTTCTTC. It is translated as CATPSVWNEQFF.

The CDR3 DNA is TGCGCCAGCAGCCAAGAAGGAGGGGCGATGAACACTGAAGCTTTCTTT. Translation: CASSQEGGAMNTEAFF. This chain connects TRBV4-1 to TRBJ1-1, with D possibly being TRBD1 (5 bases). CDR1 is MGHRA, CDR2 YSYEKL, per germline. The ends were cut back, 0 bases at V and 0 bases at J, with 11 bases in the middle. The CDR3 runs to 16 residues.

Here the CDR3 reads CASSYGGWVGTDTQYF. DNA for the CDR3: TGTGCCAGCAGTTACGGGGGGTGGGTTGGCACAGATACGCAGTATTTT. The rearrangement joins TRBV6-5 to TRBJ2-3; TRBD2 is a possible D gene (6 bases). Per the germline V gene, CDR1 is MNHEY and CDR2 is SVGAGI. With 2 bases removed from V and 1 base from J, the gap between germline ends came to 13 bases. The CDR3 has 16 amino acids.

CDR3 bases: TGTGCCAGCAGTCTGAGGTCGATCGGGGAGCAGTACTTC. This sequence encodes CASSLRSIGEQYF. The chain couples TRBV27 to TRBJ2-7; D uncertain. This CDR3 spans 13 amino acids. The V end was cut by 5 bases, the J end by 7 bases, with 15 bases between. The germline V gene encodes CDR1 MNHEY and CDR2 SMNVEV (reference sequence).

The V and J genes are TRBV6-6 and TRBJ1-1, with TRBD1 as a possible D gene (5 bases). V was pared by 5 bases and J by 2 bases, with 12 bases between. Per the germline V gene, CDR1 is MNHNY and CDR2 is SVGAGI (reference sequence). This CDR3 is built from 14 residues. DNA for the CDR3: TGTGCCAGCAGTGACGGGGGTGGAAACACTGAAGCTTTCTTT. This sequence encodes CASSDGGGNTEAFF.

The rearrangement joins TRBV7-9 to TRBJ1-1; TRBD1 matches at 7 bases. The CDR3 loop spans 15 amino acids. CDR1 is SEHNR and CDR2 is FQNEAQ in the germline V gene (reference sequence). V was clipped by 3 bases and J by 1 base; unmatched bases: 5. The DNA of the CDR3 is TGTGCCAGCAGCTTTTCGGGACAGCAGAACACTGAAGCTTTCTTT. It codes for CASSFSGQQNTEAFF.

V is TRBV5-6 and J is TRBJ2-7; 7 positions match TRBD1. V dropped 2 bases and J dropped 5; count of bases not matched to a gene: 7. CDR3 size: 14 residues. Germline-derived CDR1 and CDR2 are SGHDT and YYEEEE. DNA of the CDR3: TGTGCCAGCAGCTTTGGGGACAGTTTTAACGAGCAGTACTTC. Residues: CASSFGDSFNEQYF.

The chain employs TRBV4-1 and TRBJ1-5; maybe TRBD1 (5 bases). Trimming cost V 0 bases and J 4 bases, with 16 bases left between them. The germline V gene encodes CDR1 MGHRA and CDR2 YSYEKL. The CDR3 extends over 17 amino acids. The CDR3 bases are TGCGCCAGCAGCCAAGATGGGGGTAGAGGAGGGAATCAGCCCCAGCATTTT. This codes for CASSQDGGRGGNQPQHF.

This clone was counted once. The chain couples TRBV6-5 to TRBJ1-6; D is possibly TRBD1 (6 bases). The CDR3 is made up of 14 amino acids. Trimming shortened V by 2 bases and J by 10 bases, and 12 bases separated the two germline ends. Per the germline V gene, CDR1 is MNHEY and CDR2 is SVGAGI. The CDR3 region has the DNA TGTGCCAGCAGTTACAGTACAGGGTTATCACCCCTCCACTTT. Protein: CASSYSTGLSPLHF.

The chain joins TRBV12-5 to TRBJ1-6; D unresolved. CDR3 length: 16 residues. V gave up 0 bases and J gave up 3 bases, with 9 bases separating them. Per germline, CDR1 LGHNT and CDR2 FRNRAP. The CDR3: CASGLVIPGYNSPLHF. The CDR3 DNA follows: TGTGCTAGTGGTTTGGTAATACCGGGCTATAATTCACCCCTCCACTTT. The full variable domain, completed using reference TRBV12-5 and TRBJ1-6, is DARVTQTPRHKVTEMGQEVTMRCQPILGHNTVFWYRQTMMQGLELLAYFRNRAPLDDSGMPKDRFSAEMPDATLATLKIQPSEPRDSAVYFCASGLVIPGYNSPLHFGNGTRLTVT.

A single count supports this clone. The chain couples TRBV6-6 to TRBJ2-5, with D possibly matching TRBD2 (5 bases). The CDR3 covers 14 residues. Trimming took 5 bases from V and 1 from J, leaving 11 bases between them. Germline lookup yields CDR1 MNHNY and CDR2 SVGAGI (reference sequence). CDR3 protein: CASSLPGSQETQYF. The CDR3 nucleotides read TGTGCCAGCAGTCTCCCGGGAAGCCAAGAGACCCAGTACTTC.

This clone appeared a single time. The chain recombines TRBV5-1 with TRBJ2-7, with 13 bases identical to TRBD2. V shed 1 base, J shed 2 bases, and the junction held 6 bases outside the gene matches. CDR1 SGHRS and CDR2 YFSETQ come from the germline V gene. The CDR3 loop spans 17 amino acids. The CDR3 nucleotides are TGCGCCAGCAGCTTGAGAACTAGCGGGGGGGAGACCTACGAGCAGTACTTC. It codes for CASSLRTSGGETYEQYF.

J is TRBJ2-2 and V is TRBV7-3, with 12 bases matching TRBD2. Per germline, CDR1 SGHTA and CDR2 FQGTGA. The CDR3 loop spans 17 amino acids. Unmatched junction bases numbered 7, after V lost 3 bases and J lost 5 bases. CDR3: CASSFQLAGGTTGELFF. The CDR3 coding sequence is TGTGCCAGCAGCTTTCAACTAGCGGGGGGCACAACCGGGGAGCTGTTTTTT. The complete variable domain, with remaining parts taken from reference TRBV7-3 and TRBJ2-2, reads GAGVSQTPSNKVTEKGKYVELRCDPISGHTALYWYRQSLGQGPEFLIYFQGTGAADDSGLPNDRFFAVRPEGSVSTLKIQRTERGDSAVYLCASSFQLAGGTTGELFFGEGSRLTVL.